The present entry profiles one TCR beta chain with its context. What it binds is not known. The sample is drawn from a study of response to subunit inactivated influenza vaccine. Whole-study findings and limits: The authors suggested that every seasonal influenza vaccination recruits few new T cells.

From the RT-PCR reads, TCRdb called clonotypes with MiXCR, one entry per CDR3 protein. The sample includes roughly 500,000 distinct CDR3 sequences, about 17% of them seen just once. Sequenced material: CD4+ T cells sorted from PBMCs, taken 23 to 25 months after vaccination. This clonotype originated in a man aged 50-75 years who received an inactivated influenza vaccine.

DNA for the CDR3: TGTGCCAGCAGCTTAGTTTGGGACACTAGCTCCTACGAGCAGTACTTC. Amino acid sequence: CASSLVWDTSSYEQYF. The chain is built from TRBV7-9 and TRBJ2-7; a possible D gene is TRBD1 (6 bases). The CDR3 runs 16 residues. Germline values: CDR1 SEHNR, CDR2 FQNEAQ (reference sequence). The V gene lost 1 base and the J gene lost 0 bases, with 13 bases spanning the gap.